Following are 29 T cell receptor beta chains from one sample sequenced in a study of blood T cell repertoires in COVID-19. Clones were read by immunoSEQ multiplex PCR, and TCRdb kept only the in-frame ones, dropping some. The table includes about 160,000 clones, 70% to 90% detected once. The sequenced material came from peripheral blood. These receptors were collected from a man in his forties with acute or convalescent COVID-19.

The rearrangement links TRBV5-1 to TRBJ2-3; TRBD2 aligns across 10 bases. Trimming removed 4 bases from V and 0 bases from J; junction bases left unmatched: 11. This CDR3 contains 18 residues. The germline V gene has CDR1 SGHRS and CDR2 YFSETQ. This chain's CDR3 is CASSALSGGADSTDTQYF. CDR3 DNA: TGCGCCAGCAGCGCCCTCAGCGGGGGGGCCGATAGCACAGATACGCAGTATTTT.

This clone was found a few times. The genes are TRBV24-1 and TRBJ2-2; 8 bases are shared with TRBD1. V was pared by 3 bases and J by 0 bases, with 2 bases of the junction left unmatched. The CDR3 consists of 16 residues. Germline values: CDR1 KGHDR, CDR2 SFDVKD. Here the CDR3 reads CATSDAGGANTGELFF. The CDR3 DNA reads as TGTGCCACCAGTGATGCAGGGGGCGCGAACACCGGGGAGCTGTTTTTT.

This clone was seen a handful of times. One end of the junction fails to match germline, which may point to a read error. This chain uses TRBV5-6 with TRBJ1-2; TRBD1 agrees at 8 bases. The CDR3 spans 13 residues. CDR1 is SGHDT and CDR2 is YYEEEE in the germline V gene. The CDR3 DNA reads TGTGCCAGCAGCAAGGACAGGGCCTCTGTCTTAGGCTTC. Protein sequence: CASSKDRASVLGF.

The chain links TRBV12-3 or TRBV12-4 to TRBJ1-1; perhaps TRBD1 as D (5 bases). This CDR3 has 13 residues. V was clipped by 4 bases and J by 1 base, with 7 bases between them. CDR3 DNA: TGTGCCAGCAGTTACGGGGGGAACACTGAAGCTTTCTTT. This translates into CASSYGGNTEAFF.

The chain carries TRBV12-3 or TRBV12-4 and TRBJ2-3, with 7 bases aligning to TRBD1. The ends lost 5 bases at V and 7 bases at J; junction bases unmatched: 3. This CDR3 spans 12 amino acids. CDR3 sequence (DNA): TGTGCCAGCAGTAGGGGGCCCCATACGCAGTATTTT. This sequence encodes CASSRGPHTQYF.

The CDR3 reads CATSRDSRAGYTF. CDR3 coding DNA: TGTGCCACCAGCCGGGACTCTCGGGCTGGCTACACCTTC. The rearrangement joins TRBV24-1 to TRBJ1-2, with D maybe TRBD1 (5 bases). V was clipped by 7 bases and J by 7 bases, with 15 bases between them. CDR3 length: 13 residues. Germline CDR1 reads KGHDR; CDR2 reads SFDVKD.

Here the CDR3 reads CASSPSKGGGYTF. The CDR3, as DNA: TGTGCCAGCAGCCCCTCTAAAGGAGGGGGCTACACCTTC. The chain joins TRBV3-1 (or the pseudogene TRBV3-2) to TRBJ1-2, with D hard to call. The germline gives CDR1 LGHDT, CDR2 YNNKEL (reference sequence). There are 13 residues in the CDR3. Trimming stripped 4 bases from V and 8 bases from J, with 14 bases between.

The J gene is TRBJ2-1, the V gene TRBV5-1; 8 positions agree with TRBD1. There are 14 residues in the CDR3. Germline V gene lookup returns CDR1 SGHRS and CDR2 YFSETQ. The J segment lost 5 bases and the V segment lost 4 bases, leaving 5 bases of the junction unmatched. The CDR3 DNA reads TGCGCCAGCAGCCCGGACAGGGCGAACAATGAGCAGTTCTTC. This gives the protein CASSPDRANNEQFF.

This chain links TRBV5-4 with TRBJ2-2, with 7 bases that match TRBD1. This CDR3 is 15 amino acids long. CDR1 is SGHNT, CDR2 YYREEE, per germline (reference sequence). V gave up 5 bases and J gave up 6 bases; unmatched junction bases: 10. CDR3 in DNA: TGTGCCAGCAGTCCCAACAGGGGAAATGCCGGGGAGCTGTTTTTT. Its protein is CASSPNRGNAGELFF.

The rearrangement joins TRBV14 to TRBJ2-3, with 7 bases lining up with TRBD2. With 5 bases clipped from V and 6 bases from J, the junction kept 14 bases outside the gene matches. The CDR3 covers 16 residues. Looked up from germline, CDR1 is SGHDN and CDR2 is FVKESK. The CDR3 sequence is CASSEAPTSARDTQYF. The CDR3 DNA sequence: TGTGCCAGCAGCGAAGCCCCCACTAGCGCGCGGGATACGCAGTATTTT.

To note about this clone: Germline and junction disagree at one end, which may indicate a read error. This chain uses TRBV14 with TRBJ1-2, with 8 positions matching TRBD1. The germline CDR1 and CDR2 sequences are SGHDN and FVKESK. This CDR3 region has 14 residues. The CDR3 is CASSPGTGLYSYTF. The CDR3 DNA follows: TGTGCCAGCAGCCCGGGGACAGGCCTCTATAGCTACACCTTC.

This clone was counted only a few times. This chain joins TRBV5-6 and TRBJ1-1; D perhaps matches TRBD1 (5 bases). The germline V gene encodes CDR1 SGHDT and CDR2 YYEEEE. This CDR3 is 14 amino acids long. The ends were cut back, 0 bases at V and 1 base at J, with 7 bases in the middle. CDR3 nucleotide sequence: TGTGCCAGCAGCTTGGAAGGGGAGAACACTGAAGCTTTCTTT. This sequence encodes CASSLEGENTEAFF.

This sequence joins TRBV18 and TRBJ2-7, with D perhaps TRBD2 (5 bases). Deletions cut 0 bases from V and 0 bases from J, with 9 bases between. Germline CDR1 reads KGHSH; CDR2 reads LQKENI. This CDR3 has 15 amino acids. The CDR3 coding sequence is TGTGCCAGCTCACCACCGTCCGGGAACTCCTACGAGCAGTACTTC. This codes for CASSPPSGNSYEQYF.

The chain carries TRBV12-3 or TRBV12-4 and TRBJ2-1; possibly TRBD1 for D (5 bases). V lost 7 bases and J lost 11, with 18 bases in between. This CDR3 spans 13 amino acids. This CDR3 reads CASTKSWGGKQFF. The DNA of the CDR3 is TGTGCCAGCACTAAATCGTGGGGCGGAAAGCAGTTCTTC.

The chain recombines TRBV6-4 with TRBJ2-5, with TRBD2 matching over 9 bases. Losses at the gene ends were 8 bases for V and 0 bases for J; bases not matched to a gene: 10. The CDR3 length is 16 residues. CDR1 and CDR2 (germline): MRHNA, SNTAGT. CDR3 protein: CASARLAVTYQETQYF. The CDR3 DNA follows: TGTGCCAGCGCCCGACTAGCGGTCACGTACCAAGAGACCCAGTACTTC.

V usage is TRBV2 and J usage is TRBJ1-1, with D hard to call. V was shortened by 3 bases and J by 4 bases, with 12 bases between the two germline ends. This CDR3 has 14 amino acids. Germline CDR1 reads SNHLY; CDR2 reads FYNNEI. The CDR3 sequence is CASSERRVITEAFF. For the CDR3, the DNA is TGTGCCAGCAGTGAGAGGAGGGTGATCACTGAAGCTTTCTTT.

This clone was found once. This is likely a read error, given that the CDR3 carries no conserved phenylalanine or tryptophan at its end. This chain's CDR3 is CASSLRQGNGYTL. As DNA, the CDR3 is TGTGCCAGCAGCCTCAGACAGGGAAATGGCTACACCCTC. The chain recombines TRBV6-5 with TRBJ1-2; 7 nucleotides match TRBD1. Germline V gene sequence: CDR1 MNHEY, CDR2 SVGAGI. The CDR3 covers 13 residues. V lost 6 bases to trimming and J lost 6 bases; unmatched junction nucleotides: 7.

V and J are TRBV3-1 (or the pseudogene TRBV3-2) and TRBJ2-1; 9 positions agree with TRBD2. Trimming removed 2 bases from V and 7 bases from J; junction bases left unmatched: 6. This CDR3 region has 15 residues. Germline lookup yields CDR1 LGHDT and CDR2 YNNKEL (reference sequence). The CDR3: CASSQPGLAPNEQFF. The CDR3 region has the DNA TGTGCCAGCAGCCAACCGGGACTAGCTCCTAATGAGCAGTTCTTC.

The rearrangement joins TRBV5-4 to TRBJ1-2, with 9 bases identical to TRBD1. The V and J ends lost 3 bases and 7 bases, in that order; junction bases with no gene match: 4. Germline loops: CDR1 SGHNT, CDR2 YYREEE (reference sequence). The CDR3 loop spans 13 amino acids. The CDR3 region has the DNA TGTGCCAGCAGCTGGGACAGGGTTTCTGGCTACACCTTC. Translated: CASSWDRVSGYTF.

This clone was seen more than once but under ten times. This chain uses TRBV9 with TRBJ2-5, with 9 bases fitting TRBD1. The CDR3 spans 14 residues. CDR1 is SGDLS and CDR2 is YYNGEE in the germline V gene. V gave up 4 bases and J gave up 4 bases; unmatched junction bases: 5. CDR3 DNA: TGTGCCAGCAGCATCGGACAGGGGACAGAGACCCAGTACTTC. As protein: CASSIGQGTETQYF.

The chain uses TRBV5-4 and TRBJ2-7; D uncertain. Germline values: CDR1 SGHNT, CDR2 YYREEE (reference sequence). This CDR3 region has 15 residues. V lost 2 bases and J 1 base, leaving 13 bases between the germline ends. The CDR3 loop reads CASSLNPTGSYEQYF. The CDR3 DNA reads as TGTGCCAGCAGCTTAAACCCGACGGGTTCCTACGAGCAGTACTTC.

This clone has just a few counts. V gene TRBV2 combines with J gene TRBJ2-7; 8 positions match TRBD1. CDR3 size: 14 residues. CDR1 and CDR2 from the germline V gene are SNHLY and FYNNEI. Trimming cost V 3 bases and J 4 bases; bases outside gene matches: 5. Here the CDR3 reads CASSEGRGPYEQYF. The CDR3 nucleotides read TGTGCCAGCAGTGAGGGCAGGGGGCCGTACGAGCAGTACTTC.

V is TRBV4-2 and J is TRBJ1-2, with D unclear. The CDR3 has 16 residues. V dropped 0 bases and J dropped 2 bases, with 13 bases sitting between them. Germline CDR1 is LGHNA and CDR2 is YNFKEQ. The CDR3 coding sequence is TGTGCCAGCAGCCAAGAGAGGAAAGGCGGGAACTATGGCTACACCTTC. Translated, it gives CASSQERKGGNYGYTF.

This clone has only one observation. The chain links TRBV15 to TRBJ2-7; maybe TRBD2 (6 bases). Trimming stripped 0 bases from V and 4 bases from J, with 13 bases between. CDR3 length: 15 amino acids. In germline, CDR1 is LNHNV, CDR2 YYDKDF (reference sequence). The CDR3 loop is CATSREEGGTYEQYF. CDR3 DNA: TGTGCCACCAGCAGAGAGGAGGGTGGGACTTACGAGCAGTACTTC.

This chain links TRBV9 with TRBJ1-2; D is possibly TRBD1 (5 bases). Germline V gene lookup returns CDR1 SGDLS and CDR2 YYNGEE. Trimming cost V 0 bases and J 2 bases, with 11 bases left between them. CDR3 length equals 15 residues. As DNA, the CDR3 is TGTGCCAGCAGCGTAGGACAGATCCCAAACTATGGCTACACCTTC. Amino acid sequence: CASSVGQIPNYGYTF.

The chain links TRBV19 to TRBJ1-4; 9 bases fit TRBD1. The trim removed 5 bases at V and 7 bases at J, leaving 8 bases unmatched. The CDR3 loop spans 15 amino acids. In germline, CDR1 is LNHDA, CDR2 SQIVND (reference sequence). The chain's CDR3 is CASSRKQGAPEKLFF. CDR3 nucleotide sequence: TGTGCCAGTAGTCGAAAACAGGGGGCCCCTGAAAAACTGTTTTTT.

V gene TRBV5-4 combines with J gene TRBJ2-1; 10 bases are a match to TRBD1. The trim removed 5 bases at V and 5 bases at J, leaving 10 bases unmatched. Germline V gives CDR1 SGHNT, CDR2 YYREEE (reference sequence). The CDR3 extends over 16 amino acids. CDR3 sequence: CASRDPGTGANNEQFF. The CDR3 nucleotides read TGTGCCAGCAGGGACCCCGGGACAGGGGCTAACAATGAGCAGTTCTTC.

The CDR3 DNA is TGCAGTGCTAGTGGACACCTCTCTGGAAACACCATATATTTT. Protein sequence: CSASGHLSGNTIYF. V is TRBV20-1 and J is TRBJ1-3; D perhaps matches TRBD1 (5 bases). Germline V gene lookup returns CDR1 DFQATT and CDR2 SNEGSKA (reference sequence). V was pared by 3 bases and J by 0 bases, with 9 bases between. The CDR3 has 14 amino acids.

The CDR3 DNA is TGTGCCAGCAGCAGGGGCGAAAATGAGCAGTTCTTC. Protein product: CASSRGENEQFF. The chain links TRBV6-5 to TRBJ2-1, with D possibly TRBD1 on 6 matching bases. The CDR3 runs to 12 residues. Trimming removed 6 bases from V and 7 bases from J, with 10 bases in between. Germline CDR1 MNHEY, CDR2 SVGAGI.